This TCR beta chain is drawn from a study of blood T cells in healthy people across ages. Study outcomes and limitations: Observed TCR beta diversity per million T cells went down as age went up. This fall followed a roughly linear course with age. The study found more naive CD4+ cells and higher diversity in long-lived than aged donors.

It was with a sample-barcoded 5' primer and a J-beta primer mix that a second PCR of about 6 to 11 cycles was run. TCRdb recomputed calls from the 5' RACE reads with MiXCR, one row per CDR3 protein. The sample shows hundreds of thousands of distinct CDR3 sequences, about a quarter of them seen only once. The CDR3 contains 13 residues. Germline assignment: CDR1 SGHAT and CDR2 FQNNGV. V lost 3 bases, J lost 7 bases, and 6 bases stayed unmatched. About this clonotype itself: What it binds is unknown.

The same data also went into a second study, on T cells of mothers and their children. That report notes: Related mother-child pairs showed slightly, non-significantly higher overlap than unrelated pairs.

This sequence joins TRBV11-2 and TRBJ2-7, with 7 positions matching TRBD2. Sequencing was performed on blood. This TCR was sampled from a boy aged 2 to 10 in good health. The CDR3, as DNA: TGTGCCAGCAGCTTCCTCGGGGGGAGAGAGCAGTACTTC. Translating it yields CASSFLGGREQYF.